These T cell receptor beta chains were read from a single sample in a study of blood T cell repertoires in COVID-19. TCRdb's copy holds only in-frame clones and misses some; the assay was immunoSEQ multiplex PCR. The sample has around 180,000 clones; less than 90% are singletons. The material sequenced was peripheral blood. The origin of the receptors is a man in his 70s with active or convalescent COVID-19. The CDR3 runs from the conserved cysteine through the conserved F or W. D genes are given only for firm matches. Clone size appears in some rows only: once, few, many, or a class for an expanded clone.

d_gene: TRBD1; v_gene: TRBV30; j_gene: TRBJ2-2; abundance: .; CDR3aa: CAWGTRTGANTGELFF; CDR3nt: TGTGCCTGGGGGACACGGACAGGGGCGAACACCGGGGAGCTGTTTTTT
d_gene: .; v_gene: TRBV3-1/TRBV3-2; j_gene: TRBJ2-5; abundance: once; CDR3aa: CASSYKWAPQETQYF; CDR3nt: TGTGCCAGCAGCTATAAGTGGGCCCCCCAAGAGACCCAGTACTTC
d_gene: TRBD1; v_gene: TRBV5-6; j_gene: TRBJ1-1; abundance: .; CDR3aa: CASSLAGTGGISEAFF; CDR3nt: TGTGCCAGCAGCTTGGCCGGGACAGGGGGCATATCTGAAGCTTTCTTT
d_gene: .; v_gene: TRBV30; j_gene: TRBJ2-7; abundance: .; CDR3aa: CAWSVVHRAYEQYF; CDR3nt: TGTGCCTGGAGTGTGGTCCACAGGGCTTACGAGCAGTACTTC
d_gene: .; v_gene: TRBV11-2; j_gene: TRBJ2-7; abundance: once; CDR3aa: CASSARLRYEQYF; CDR3nt: TGTGCCAGCAGCGCCCGGTTGAGATACGAGCAGTACTTC
d_gene: .; v_gene: TRBV9; j_gene: TRBJ1-3; abundance: .; CDR3aa: CASSKNTISGNTIYF; CDR3nt: TGTGCCAGCAGCAAGAACACAATCTCTGGAAACACCATATATTTT
d_gene: .; v_gene: TRBV4-3; j_gene: TRBJ2-1; abundance: .; CDR3aa: CASSQDFGGASEQFF; CDR3nt: TGCGCCAGCAGCCAAGACTTTGGCGGGGCATCGGAGCAGTTCTTC
d_gene: .; v_gene: TRBV24-1; j_gene: TRBJ1-2; abundance: few; CDR3aa: CATSDVDRGYTF; CDR3nt: TGTGCCACCAGTGATGTGGACAGAGGCTACACCTTC
d_gene: TRBD1; v_gene: TRBV7-2; j_gene: TRBJ2-2; abundance: .; CDR3aa: CASSLDRGYTGELFF; CDR3nt: TGTGCCAGCAGCTTGGACAGGGGATACACCGGGGAGCTGTTTTTT
d_gene: .; v_gene: TRBV7-8; j_gene: TRBJ1-2; abundance: once; CDR3aa: CASSLRFRNYGYTF; CDR3nt: TGTGCCAGCAGCTTACGATTCCGGAACTATGGCTACACCTTC
d_gene: .; v_gene: TRBV29-1; j_gene: TRBJ2-2; abundance: .; CDR3aa: CSVQQLTNTGELFF; CDR3nt: TGCAGCGTCCAACAGCTAACGAACACCGGGGAGCTGTTTTTT
d_gene: TRBD1; v_gene: TRBV19; j_gene: TRBJ2-5; abundance: .; CDR3aa: CASSIGWTGRQETQYF; CDR3nt: TGTGCCAGTAGTATAGGGTGGACAGGACGTCAAGAGACCCAGTACTTC
d_gene: .; v_gene: TRBV7-2; j_gene: TRBJ1-2; abundance: .; CDR3aa: CASSLAFRGEGYTF; CDR3nt: TGTGCCAGCAGCTTAGCTTTCAGGGGTGAAGGCTACACCTTC
d_gene: .; v_gene: TRBV9; j_gene: TRBJ2-3; abundance: .; CDR3aa: CAAWGRTTDTQYF; CDR3nt: TGTGCCGCTTGGGGGCGGACCACAGATACGCAGTATTTT
d_gene: .; v_gene: TRBV12-3/TRBV12-4; j_gene: TRBJ2-5; abundance: .; CDR3aa: CASSLDTQETQYF; CDR3nt: TGTGCCAGCAGTTTGGACACCCAAGAGACCCAGTACTTC
d_gene: TRBD2; v_gene: TRBV10-2; j_gene: TRBJ2-1; abundance: .; CDR3aa: CARLHNTSGSVNEQFF; CDR3nt: TGCGCCAGGCTACACAATACTAGCGGGAGCGTCAATGAGCAGTTCTTC
d_gene: TRBD2; v_gene: TRBV7-2; j_gene: TRBJ2-1; abundance: .; CDR3aa: CASSLESPSGRAVQFF; CDR3nt: TGTGCCAGCAGCTTAGAGTCGCCTAGCGGGAGGGCGGTGCAGTTCTTC
d_gene: TRBD1; v_gene: TRBV5-1; j_gene: TRBJ2-1; abundance: many; CDR3aa: CASGNTGQGGNEQFF; CDR3nt: TGCGCCAGCGGGAATACGGGACAGGGGGGCAATGAGCAGTTCTTC
d_gene: TRBD1; v_gene: TRBV28; j_gene: TRBJ2-5; abundance: .; CDR3aa: CASSISGQGRETQYF; CDR3nt: TGTGCCAGCAGTATCTCAGGACAGGGGCGGGAGACCCAGTACTTC
d_gene: .; v_gene: TRBV19; j_gene: TRBJ2-2; abundance: .; CDR3aa: CASRFRTSGDRHTGELFF; CDR3nt: TGTGCCAGTAGATTTCGAACGTCAGGGGACCGCCACACCGGGGAGCTGTTTTTT
d_gene: .; v_gene: TRBV11-2; j_gene: TRBJ1-4; abundance: .; CDR3aa: CASSLGFKGELFF; CDR3nt: TGTGCCAGCAGCTTAGGGTTTAAGGGAGAACTGTTTTTT
d_gene: .; v_gene: TRBV18; j_gene: TRBJ2-5; abundance: .; CDR3aa: CASSPQAGSQETQYF; CDR3nt: TGTGCCAGCTCACCACAAGCCGGGAGCCAAGAGACCCAGTACTTC
d_gene: .; v_gene: TRBV3-1/TRBV3-2; j_gene: TRBJ1-2; abundance: .; CDR3aa: CASSQEQGSYGYTF; CDR3nt: TGTGCCAGCAGCCAAGAGCAGGGCAGCTATGGCTACACCTTC
d_gene: .; v_gene: TRBV7-9; j_gene: TRBJ1-4; abundance: .; CDR3aa: CASSARVSNEKLFF; CDR3nt: TGTGCCAGCAGCGCCAGGGTGTCTAATGAAAAACTGTTTTTT
d_gene: .; v_gene: TRBV18; j_gene: TRBJ1-4; abundance: few; CDR3aa: CASSRGQGEGEKLFF; CDR3nt: TGTGCCAGCTCACGAGGACAAGGGGAGGGTGAAAAACTGTTTTTT
d_gene: TRBD2; v_gene: TRBV5-5; j_gene: TRBJ2-3; abundance: .; CDR3aa: CASSLAAGSTDTQYF; CDR3nt: TGTGCCAGCAGCTTGGCAGCGGGGAGCACAGATACGCAGTATTTT
d_gene: .; v_gene: TRBV5-1; j_gene: TRBJ2-3; abundance: once; CDR3aa: CASSGRGTDTQYF; CDR3nt: TGCGCCAGCAGCGGACGGGGGACAGATACGCAGTATTTT
d_gene: TRBD1; v_gene: TRBV6-6; j_gene: TRBJ1-4; abundance: .; CDR3aa: CASSYTGTGNEKLFF; CDR3nt: TGTGCCAGCAGTTACACCGGGACAGGGAATGAAAAACTGTTTTTT
d_gene: .; v_gene: TRBV7-2; j_gene: TRBJ2-1; abundance: .; CDR3aa: CASSLVPEAGNEQFF; CDR3nt: TGTGCCAGCAGCTTAGTACCAGAGGCCGGCAATGAGCAGTTCTTC
d_gene: TRBD2; v_gene: TRBV27; j_gene: TRBJ2-7; abundance: .; CDR3aa: CASSPGLAGVNEQYF; CDR3nt: TGTGCCAGCAGTCCCGGACTAGCGGGAGTAAACGAGCAGTACTTC
d_gene: TRBD1; v_gene: TRBV7-2; j_gene: TRBJ2-7; abundance: .; CDR3aa: CASSPDRGSYEQYF; CDR3nt: TGTGCCAGCAGCCCAGACAGGGGATCTTACGAGCAGTACTTC
d_gene: .; v_gene: TRBV4-1; j_gene: TRBJ2-5; abundance: .; CDR3aa: CASSQAGPSETQYF; CDR3nt: TGCGCCAGCAGCCAAGCAGGCCCGTCGGAGACCCAGTACTTC
d_gene: .; v_gene: TRBV15; j_gene: TRBJ2-1; abundance: .; CDR3aa: CAIGDNEQFF; CDR3nt: TGTGCCATCGGGGACAATGAGCAGTTCTTC
d_gene: TRBD1; v_gene: TRBV5-4; j_gene: TRBJ2-1; abundance: .; CDR3aa: CASSQTGVSYNEQFF; CDR3nt: TGTGCCAGCAGCCAGACAGGGGTTTCGTACAATGAGCAGTTCTTC
d_gene: .; v_gene: TRBV4-3; j_gene: TRBJ2-3; abundance: .; CDR3aa: CASSASGGTDTQYF; CDR3nt: TGCGCCAGCAGCGCCTCGGGTGGCACAGATACGCAGTATTTT
d_gene: .; v_gene: TRBV7-9; j_gene: TRBJ1-1; abundance: .; CDR3aa: CASSFHRRRNTEAFF; CDR3nt: TGTGCCAGCAGCTTCCACAGACGCCGGAACACTGAAGCTTTCTTT
d_gene: .; v_gene: TRBV5-1; j_gene: TRBJ2-3; abundance: once; CDR3aa: CASIPPGLRSTDTQYF; CDR3nt: TGCGCCAGCATCCCTCCGGGACTGCGGTCCACAGATACGCAGTATTTT
d_gene: TRBD2; v_gene: TRBV9; j_gene: TRBJ2-5; abundance: .; CDR3aa: CASSVGVTGGETQYF; CDR3nt: TGTGCCAGCAGCGTAGGAGTAACGGGAGGGGAGACCCAGTACTTC
d_gene: .; v_gene: TRBV12-2; j_gene: TRBJ2-3; abundance: .; CDR3aa: CASRPGLTPSRDTQYF; CDR3nt: TGTGCAAGTCGACCGGGACTAACCCCCAGTCGGGATACGCAGTATTTT